The clone carrying this T cell receptor beta chain came up many times. Antigen specificity is unknown. The data derive from a study of T-cell memory formation after mild COVID-19. The CDR3 runs 12 residues. J lost 14 bases, V lost 5 bases, and 7 bases had no gene match. Germline V lookup: CDR1 SGHTA, CDR2 FQGTGA. TCR alpha and TCR beta cDNA libraries carrying sample barcodes and UMIs came from 5'RACE with constant-segment primers. TCRdb processed the 5' RACE reads anew with MiXCR; each CDR3 protein has one entry. The sample includes 150,000 to 200,000 distinct CDR3 sequences, roughly 14% of them seen just once. Findings and limits, study-wide: Researchers report contracting CD4+ clones mostly in CM and EM, with CD8+ clones in EMRA.

This sequence was found in an adult woman who had mild COVID-19 (a few samples of this study predate the infection). Cell type and time point are not known. V usage is TRBV7-3 and J usage is TRBJ2-1; 9 bases fit TRBD1. The sample taken for sequencing was PBMCs or a T cell subset sorted from them (not recorded which). CDR3 sequence: CASSTGQGRKFF. The CDR3 DNA reads as TGTGCCAGCAGCACAGGACAGGGGCGTAAGTTCTTC.